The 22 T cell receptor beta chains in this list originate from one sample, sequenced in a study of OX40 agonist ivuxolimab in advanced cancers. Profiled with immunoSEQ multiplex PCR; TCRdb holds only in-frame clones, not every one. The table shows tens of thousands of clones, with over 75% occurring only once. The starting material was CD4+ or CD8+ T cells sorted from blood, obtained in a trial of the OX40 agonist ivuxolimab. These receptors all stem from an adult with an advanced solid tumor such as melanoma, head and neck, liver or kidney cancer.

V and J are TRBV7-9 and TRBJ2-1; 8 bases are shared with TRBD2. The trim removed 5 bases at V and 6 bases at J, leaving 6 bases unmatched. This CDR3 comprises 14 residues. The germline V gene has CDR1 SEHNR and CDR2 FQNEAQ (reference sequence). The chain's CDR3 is CASSPGTSFNEQFF. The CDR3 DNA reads TGTGCCAGCAGCCCAGGGACTAGTTTCAATGAGCAGTTCTTC. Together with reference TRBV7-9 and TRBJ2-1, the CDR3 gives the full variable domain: DTGVSQNPRHKITKRGQNVTFRCDPISEHNRLYWYRQTLGQGPEFLTYFQNEAQLEKSRLLSDRFSAERPKGSFSTLEIQRTEQGDSAMYLCASSPGTSFNEQFFGPGTRLTVL.

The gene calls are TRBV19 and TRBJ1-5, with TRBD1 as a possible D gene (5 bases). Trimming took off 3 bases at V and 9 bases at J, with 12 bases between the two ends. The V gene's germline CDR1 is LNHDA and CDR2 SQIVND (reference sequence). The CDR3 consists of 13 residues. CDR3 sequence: CASSIARDGPQHF. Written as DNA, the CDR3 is TGTGCCAGTAGTATCGCCAGGGACGGGCCCCAGCATTTT.

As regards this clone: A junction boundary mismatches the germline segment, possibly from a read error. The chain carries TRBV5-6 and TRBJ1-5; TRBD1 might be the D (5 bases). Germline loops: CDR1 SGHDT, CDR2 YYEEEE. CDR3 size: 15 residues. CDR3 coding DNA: TGTGCCAGCAGCCTGGGCTGGGGGAGCAGTCAGCCCCAGCATTTT. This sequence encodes CASSLGWGSSQPQHF.

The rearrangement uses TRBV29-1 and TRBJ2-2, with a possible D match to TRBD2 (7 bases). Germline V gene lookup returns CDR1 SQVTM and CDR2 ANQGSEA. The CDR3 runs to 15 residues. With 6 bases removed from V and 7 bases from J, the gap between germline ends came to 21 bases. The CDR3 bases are TGCAGCGTCCTTGGACGGGGGGCTTACGTCGGGGAGCTGTTTTTT. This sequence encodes CSVLGRGAYVGELFF.

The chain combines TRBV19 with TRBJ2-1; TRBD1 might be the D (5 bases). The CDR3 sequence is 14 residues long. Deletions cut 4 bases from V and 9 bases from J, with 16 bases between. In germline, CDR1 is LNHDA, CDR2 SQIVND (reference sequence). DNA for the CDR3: TGTGCCAGTAGTAGGGGCAGGGATGATCTTGAGCAGTTCTTC. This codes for CASSRGRDDLEQFF.

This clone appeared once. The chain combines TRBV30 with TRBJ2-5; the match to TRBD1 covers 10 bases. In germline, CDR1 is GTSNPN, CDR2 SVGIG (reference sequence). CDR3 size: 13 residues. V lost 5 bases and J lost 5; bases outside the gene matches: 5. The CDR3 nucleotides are TGTGCCTGGGCTGACAGGGGGCGGGAGACCCAGTACTTC. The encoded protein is CAWADRGRETQYF.

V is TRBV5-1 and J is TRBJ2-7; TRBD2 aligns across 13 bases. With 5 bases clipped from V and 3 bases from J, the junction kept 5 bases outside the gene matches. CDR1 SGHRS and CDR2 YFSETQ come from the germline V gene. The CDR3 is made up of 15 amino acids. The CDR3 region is CASREGTSGDYEQYF. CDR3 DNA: TGCGCCAGCAGAGAGGGGACTAGCGGGGACTACGAGCAGTACTTC.

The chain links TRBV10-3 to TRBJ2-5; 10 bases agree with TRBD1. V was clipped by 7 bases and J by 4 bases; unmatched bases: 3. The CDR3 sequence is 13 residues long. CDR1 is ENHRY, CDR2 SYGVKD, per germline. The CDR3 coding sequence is TGTGCCATCAATCGGGACAGGGGAGAGACCCAGTACTTC. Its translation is CAINRDRGETQYF.

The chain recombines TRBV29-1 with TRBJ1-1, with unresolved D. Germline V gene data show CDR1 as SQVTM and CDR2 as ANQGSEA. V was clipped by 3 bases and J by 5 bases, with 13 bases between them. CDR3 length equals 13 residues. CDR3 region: CSVELPVRTEAFF. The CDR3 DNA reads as TGCAGCGTTGAGCTCCCGGTGAGGACTGAAGCTTTCTTT. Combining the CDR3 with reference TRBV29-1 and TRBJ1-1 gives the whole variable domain SAVISQKPSRDICQRGTSLTIQCQVDSQVTMMFWYRQQPGQSLTLIATANQGSEATYESGFVIDKFPISRPNLTFSTLTVSNMSPEDSSIYLCSVELPVRTEAFFGQGTRLTVV.

CDR3 protein: CASSWRSPFYNEQFF. The CDR3 nucleotides read TGTGCCAGCAGTTGGAGGAGCCCCTTCTACAATGAGCAGTTCTTC. J is TRBJ2-1 and V is TRBV27; D may be TRBD2 (5 bases). V dropped 4 bases and J dropped 3 bases, with 13 bases sitting between them. CDR3 length: 15 amino acids. Germline-derived CDR1 and CDR2 are MNHEY and SMNVEV (reference sequence).

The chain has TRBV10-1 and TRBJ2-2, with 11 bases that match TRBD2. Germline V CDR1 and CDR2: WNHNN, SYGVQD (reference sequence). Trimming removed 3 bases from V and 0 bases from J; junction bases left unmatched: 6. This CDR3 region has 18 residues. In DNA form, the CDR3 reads TGCGCCAGCAGTGAAGGGACTAGCGGAAACGCGAACACCGGGGAGCTGTTTTTT. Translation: CASSEGTSGNANTGELFF.

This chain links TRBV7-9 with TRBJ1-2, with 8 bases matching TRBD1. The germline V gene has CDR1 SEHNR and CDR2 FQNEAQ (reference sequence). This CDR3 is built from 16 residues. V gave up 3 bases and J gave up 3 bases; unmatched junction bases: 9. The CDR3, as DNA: TGTGCCAGCAGCTTCAGCCCCGGACAGGGTGACTATGGCTACACCTTC. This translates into CASSFSPGQGDYGYTF.

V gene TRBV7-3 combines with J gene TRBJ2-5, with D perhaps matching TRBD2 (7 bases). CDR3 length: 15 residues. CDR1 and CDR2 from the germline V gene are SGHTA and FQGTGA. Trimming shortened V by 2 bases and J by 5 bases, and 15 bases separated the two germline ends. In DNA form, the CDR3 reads TGTGCCAGCAGCTTAGGGGGGGCGAGTGAGGAGACCCAGTACTTC. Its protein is CASSLGGASEETQYF.

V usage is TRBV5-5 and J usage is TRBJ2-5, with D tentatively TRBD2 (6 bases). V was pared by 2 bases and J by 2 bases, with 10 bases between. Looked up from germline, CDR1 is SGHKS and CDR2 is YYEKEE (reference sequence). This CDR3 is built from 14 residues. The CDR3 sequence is CASSFGGDQETQYF. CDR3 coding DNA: TGTGCCAGCAGCTTCGGAGGGGATCAAGAGACCCAGTACTTC.

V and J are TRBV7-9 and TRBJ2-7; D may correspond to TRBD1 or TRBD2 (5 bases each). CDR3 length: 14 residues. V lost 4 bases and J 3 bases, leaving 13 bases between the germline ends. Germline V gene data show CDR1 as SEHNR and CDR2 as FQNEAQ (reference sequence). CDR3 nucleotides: TGTGCCAGCAGCTCCGTTACTGGGGGCTACGAGCAGTACTTC. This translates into CASSSVTGGYEQYF. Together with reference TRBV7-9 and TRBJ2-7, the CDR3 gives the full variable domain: DTGVSQNPRHKITKRGQNVTFRCDPISEHNRLYWYRQTLGQGPEFLTYFQNEAQLEKSRLLSDRFSAERPKGSFSTLEIQRTEQGDSAMYLCASSSVTGGYEQYFGPGTRLTVT.

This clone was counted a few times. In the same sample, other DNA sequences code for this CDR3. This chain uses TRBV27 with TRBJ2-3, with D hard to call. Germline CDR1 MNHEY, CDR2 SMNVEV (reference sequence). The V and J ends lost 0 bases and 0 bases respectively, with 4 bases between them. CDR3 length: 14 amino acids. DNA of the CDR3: TGTGCCAGCAGTTTATCCGCTAGCACAGATACGCAGTATTTT. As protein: CASSLSASTDTQYF.

The CDR3 coding sequence is TGTGCCAGCAGCTTGACAGGGGAGACCCAGTACTTC. Protein: CASSLTGETQYF. The chain carries TRBV5-6 and TRBJ2-5, with D possibly TRBD1 on 6 matching bases. This CDR3 has 12 amino acids. The germline V and J ends were trimmed by 1 base and 5 bases, with 6 bases remaining between them. Germline-derived CDR1 and CDR2 are SGHDT and YYEEEE. The variable domain in full, with the rest retrieved from reference TRBV5-6 and TRBJ2-5, is DAGVTQSPTHLIKTRGQQVTLRCSPKSGHDTVSWYQQALGQGPQFIFQYYEEEERQRGNFPDRFSGHQFPNYSSELNVNALLLGDSALYLCASSLTGETQYFGPGTRLLVL.

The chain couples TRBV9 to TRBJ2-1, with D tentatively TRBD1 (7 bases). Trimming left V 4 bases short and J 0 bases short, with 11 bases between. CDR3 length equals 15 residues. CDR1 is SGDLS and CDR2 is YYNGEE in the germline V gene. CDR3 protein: CASSSGGNSYNEQFF. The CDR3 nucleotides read TGTGCCAGCAGCTCAGGGGGGAACTCCTACAATGAGCAGTTCTTC.

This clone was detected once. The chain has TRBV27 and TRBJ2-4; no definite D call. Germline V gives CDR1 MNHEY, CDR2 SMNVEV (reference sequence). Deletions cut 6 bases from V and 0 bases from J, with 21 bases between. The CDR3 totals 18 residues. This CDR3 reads CASRVPPELALAKNIQYF. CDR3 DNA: TGTGCCAGCAGAGTCCCCCCCGAACTTGCTCTAGCCAAAAACATTCAGTACTTC.

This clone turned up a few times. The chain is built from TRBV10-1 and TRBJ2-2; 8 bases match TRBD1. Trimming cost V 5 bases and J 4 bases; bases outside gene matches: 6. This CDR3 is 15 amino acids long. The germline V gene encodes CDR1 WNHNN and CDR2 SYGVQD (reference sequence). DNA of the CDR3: TGCGCCAGCAGTCCTCGGACAGGGAGCACCGGGGAGCTGTTTTTT. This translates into CASSPRTGSTGELFF.

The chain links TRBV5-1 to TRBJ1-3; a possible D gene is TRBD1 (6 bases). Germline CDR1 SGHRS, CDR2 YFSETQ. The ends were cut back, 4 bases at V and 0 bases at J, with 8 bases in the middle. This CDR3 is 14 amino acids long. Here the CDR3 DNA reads TGCGCCAGCAGCCGGGACACCTCTGGAAACACCATATATTTT. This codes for CASSRDTSGNTIYF.

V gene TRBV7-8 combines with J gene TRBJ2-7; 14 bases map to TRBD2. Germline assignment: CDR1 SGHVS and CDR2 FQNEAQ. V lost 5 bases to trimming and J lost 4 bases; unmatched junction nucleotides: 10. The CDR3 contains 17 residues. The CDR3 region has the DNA TGTGCCAGCAGCGGACTAGCGGGAGGCCCGACAGAATACGAGCAGTACTTC. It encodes CASSGLAGGPTEYEQYF.